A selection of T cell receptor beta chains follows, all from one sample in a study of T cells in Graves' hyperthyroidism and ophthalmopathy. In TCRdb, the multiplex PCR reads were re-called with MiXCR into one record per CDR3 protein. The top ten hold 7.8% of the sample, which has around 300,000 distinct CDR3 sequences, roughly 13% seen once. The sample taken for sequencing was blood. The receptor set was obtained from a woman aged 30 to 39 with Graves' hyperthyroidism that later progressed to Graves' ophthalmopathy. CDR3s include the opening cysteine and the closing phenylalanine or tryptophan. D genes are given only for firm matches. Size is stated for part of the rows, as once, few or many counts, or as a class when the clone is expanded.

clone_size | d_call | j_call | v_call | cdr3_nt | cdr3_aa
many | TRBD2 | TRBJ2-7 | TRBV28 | TGTGCCACCCTAGGGGCTAGCGGGAGAAAGAGATACGAGCAGTACTTC | CATLGASGRKRYEQYF
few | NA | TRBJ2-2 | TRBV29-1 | TGCAGCGTTGACAGAGGGGTCGGGGAGCTGTTTTTT | CSVDRGVGELFF
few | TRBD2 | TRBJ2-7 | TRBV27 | TGTGCCAGCAGTTTAGAAGGCGGGAGGGCCTACGAGCAGTACTTC | CASSLEGGRAYEQYF
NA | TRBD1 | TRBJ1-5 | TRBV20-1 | TGCAGTGCTTCTGGACAGGGCAATCAGCCCCAGCATTTT | CSASGQGNQPQHF
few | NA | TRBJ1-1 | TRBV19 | TGTGCCAGTAGTATAATCAGGGGCACTGAAGCTTTCTTT | CASSIIRGTEAFF
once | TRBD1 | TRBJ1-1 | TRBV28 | TGTGCCAGCAGCTTGGGACAGGGGGACACTGAAGCTTCCTTT | CASSLGQGDTEASF
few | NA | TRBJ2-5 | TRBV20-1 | TGCAGTGCTAGTAGTGCCAGCAGCCACGTAAACGGCGGGGAGACCCAGTACTTC | CSASSASSHVNGGETQYF
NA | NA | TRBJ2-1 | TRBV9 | TGTGCCAGCAGCCCTGCGGGGTGGGAGCAGTTCTTC | CASSPAGWEQFF
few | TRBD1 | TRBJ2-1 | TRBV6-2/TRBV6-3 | TGTGCCAGCAGTTACTCGGACAGGCGCCTAAATGAGCAGTTCTTC | CASSYSDRRLNEQFF
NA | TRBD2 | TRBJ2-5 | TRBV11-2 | TGTGCCAGCAGCGGTGTTAGGAGCGGGGTACTACAAGAGACCCAGTACTTC | CASSGVRSGVLQETQYF
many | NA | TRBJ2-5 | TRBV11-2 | TGTGCCAGCAGCTTAGTGGGATACCAAGAGACCCAGTACTTC | CASSLVGYQETQYF
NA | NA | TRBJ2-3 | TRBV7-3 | TGTGCCAGCAGCAAGACCGGAGATACGCAGTATTTT | CASSKTGDTQYF
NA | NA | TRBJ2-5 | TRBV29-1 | TGCAGTGCCATAGGGGGCGGGGTACTACAAGAGACCCAGTACTTC | CSAIGGGVLQETQYF
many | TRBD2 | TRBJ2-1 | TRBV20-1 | TGCAGTGCTAGAGCTGAGGGAGGGCCCTACAATGAGCAGTTCTTC | CSARAEGGPYNEQFF
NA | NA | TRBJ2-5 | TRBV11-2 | TGTGCCAGCAGCCCTTCCTCGATATACCAAGAGACCCAGTACTTC | CASSPSSIYQETQYF